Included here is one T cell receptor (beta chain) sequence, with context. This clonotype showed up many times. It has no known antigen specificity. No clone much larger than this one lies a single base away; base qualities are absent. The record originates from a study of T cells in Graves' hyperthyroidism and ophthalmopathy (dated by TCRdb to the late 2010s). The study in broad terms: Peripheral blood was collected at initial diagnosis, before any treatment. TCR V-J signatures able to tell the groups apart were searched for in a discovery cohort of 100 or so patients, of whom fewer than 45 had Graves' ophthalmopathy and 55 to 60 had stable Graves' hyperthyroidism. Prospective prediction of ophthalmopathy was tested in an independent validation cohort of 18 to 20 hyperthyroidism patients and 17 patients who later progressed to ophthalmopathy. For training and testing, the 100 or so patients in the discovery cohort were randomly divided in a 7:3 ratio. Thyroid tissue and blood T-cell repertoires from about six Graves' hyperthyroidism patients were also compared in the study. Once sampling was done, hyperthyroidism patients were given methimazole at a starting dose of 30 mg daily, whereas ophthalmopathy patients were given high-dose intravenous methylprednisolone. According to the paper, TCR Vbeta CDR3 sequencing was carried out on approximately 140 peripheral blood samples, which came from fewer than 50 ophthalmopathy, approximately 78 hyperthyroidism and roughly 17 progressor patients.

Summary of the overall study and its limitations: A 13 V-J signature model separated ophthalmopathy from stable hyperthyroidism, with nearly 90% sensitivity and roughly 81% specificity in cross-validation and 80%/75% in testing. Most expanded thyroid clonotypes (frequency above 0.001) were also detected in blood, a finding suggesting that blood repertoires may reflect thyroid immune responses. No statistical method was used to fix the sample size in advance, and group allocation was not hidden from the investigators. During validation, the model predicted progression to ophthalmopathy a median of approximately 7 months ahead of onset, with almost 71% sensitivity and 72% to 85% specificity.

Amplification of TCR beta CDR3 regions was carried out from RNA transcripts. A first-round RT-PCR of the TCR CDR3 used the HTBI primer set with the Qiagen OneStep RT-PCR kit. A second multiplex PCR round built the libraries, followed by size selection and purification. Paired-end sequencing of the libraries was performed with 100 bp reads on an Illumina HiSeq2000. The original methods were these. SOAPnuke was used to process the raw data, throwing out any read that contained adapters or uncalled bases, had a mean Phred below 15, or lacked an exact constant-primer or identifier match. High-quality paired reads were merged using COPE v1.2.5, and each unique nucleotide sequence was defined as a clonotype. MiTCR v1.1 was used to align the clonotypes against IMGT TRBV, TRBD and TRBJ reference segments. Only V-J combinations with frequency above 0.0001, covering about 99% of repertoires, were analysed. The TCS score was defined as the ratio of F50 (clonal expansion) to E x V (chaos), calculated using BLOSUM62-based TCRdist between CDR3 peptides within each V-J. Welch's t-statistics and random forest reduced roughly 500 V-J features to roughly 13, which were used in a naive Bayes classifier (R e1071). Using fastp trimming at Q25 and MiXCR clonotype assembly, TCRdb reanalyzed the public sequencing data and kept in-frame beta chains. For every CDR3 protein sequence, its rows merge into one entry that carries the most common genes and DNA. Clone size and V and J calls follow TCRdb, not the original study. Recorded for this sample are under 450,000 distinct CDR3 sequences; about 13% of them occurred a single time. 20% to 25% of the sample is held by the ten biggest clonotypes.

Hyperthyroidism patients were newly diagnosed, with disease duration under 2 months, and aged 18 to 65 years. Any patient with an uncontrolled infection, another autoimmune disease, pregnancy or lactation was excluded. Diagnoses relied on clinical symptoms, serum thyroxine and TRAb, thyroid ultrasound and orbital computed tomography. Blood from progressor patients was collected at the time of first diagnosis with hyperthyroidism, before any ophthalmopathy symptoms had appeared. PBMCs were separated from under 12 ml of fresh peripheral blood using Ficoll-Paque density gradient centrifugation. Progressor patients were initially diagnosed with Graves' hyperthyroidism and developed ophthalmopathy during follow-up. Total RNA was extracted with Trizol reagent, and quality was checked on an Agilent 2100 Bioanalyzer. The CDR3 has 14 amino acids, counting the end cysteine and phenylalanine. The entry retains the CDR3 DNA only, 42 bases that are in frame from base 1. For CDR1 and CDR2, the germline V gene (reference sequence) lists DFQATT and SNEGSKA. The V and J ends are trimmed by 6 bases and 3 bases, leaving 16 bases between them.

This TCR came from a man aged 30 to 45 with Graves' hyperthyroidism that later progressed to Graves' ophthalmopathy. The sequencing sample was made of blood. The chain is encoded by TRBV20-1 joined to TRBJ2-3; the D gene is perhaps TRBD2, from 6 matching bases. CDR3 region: CSAASGLATDTQYF. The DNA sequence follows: TGCAGTGCCGCATCGGGGCTAGCGACAGATACGCAGTATTTT.